These T cell receptor beta chains were read from a single sample in a study of control samples from healthy donors and cancer patients. Repertoires were generated with immunoSEQ multiplex PCR, while TCRdb's copy carries only in-frame clones and drops some. There are about 31,000 clones in the sample; approximately 93% occur only once, and around 6.3% lies in the top ten. The sample consisted of blood. The receptor set was obtained from a man in his sixties in good health. Each CDR3 is given with its conserved first and last residue. D genes are given only for firm matches. The size of a clone is reported for some rows only, either as once, few or many, or as a class for expanded clones.

cdr3_nt cdr3_aa v_call d_call clone_size j_call
TGTGCCAGCAGTTTAACCCGGAGCTCTGGAAACACCATATATTTT CASSLTRSSGNTIYF TRBV28 . once TRBJ1-3
TGTGCCAGCAGTTTAGTCCTGAACACTGAAGCTTTCTTT CASSLVLNTEAFF TRBV28 . . TRBJ1-1
TGTGCCAGCAGCTCGAGCAGTCTGGAGACCCAGTACTTC CASSSSSLETQYF TRBV7-2 . . TRBJ2-5
TGTGCCAGCAGCCCAGAAGGTGCGGGGGCTAGAGAGACCCAGTACTTC CASSPEGAGARETQYF TRBV3-1/TRBV3-2 . . TRBJ2-5
TGTGCCAGCAGCTCCGGGACAGGGGCCTATGGCTACACCTTC CASSSGTGAYGYTF TRBV2 TRBD1 . TRBJ1-2
TGTGCCAGCAGTTCCACCGGGACAGTGGGAAACACCATATATTTT CASSSTGTVGNTIYF TRBV9 TRBD1 . TRBJ1-3
TGTGCCAGCAGCCCCCTCTCTAGGGCTGAGCAGTTCTTC CASSPLSRAEQFF TRBV7-2 . once TRBJ2-1
TGTGCCACCAGTCAAAGGAACGGCTACGAGCAGTACTTC CATSQRNGYEQYF TRBV24-1 . . TRBJ2-7
TGTGCCAGCAGTCTAGGCCCGGTGGGCCAGCCCCAGCATTTT CASSLGPVGQPQHF TRBV5-6 . . TRBJ1-5
TGCGCCAGCAGCCAATCAGGGGCGTTTACAGATACGCAGTATTTT CASSQSGAFTDTQYF TRBV4-3 . . TRBJ2-3